This record looks at one TCR beta chain sequence and its context. What it recognizes is unknown. The method was immunoSEQ multiplex PCR; TCRdb's version includes in-frame clones alone and lacks a portion of them. The sample consists of approximately 180,000 clones, about 89% of them appearing once. The data stem from a study of T cell responses to AZD1222 COVID-19 vaccine. About the study: Pooled samples include second doses given at about 4 or 12 weeks. Study-wide findings and caveats: When two AZD1222 doses had been given, Spike-specific TCR breadth and depth rose.

The V gene lost 5 bases and the J gene lost 6 bases, with 16 bases spanning the gap. Germline values: CDR1 SGHAT, CDR2 FQNNGV. This CDR3 contains 15 residues. The clonotype originates from an adult in good health. The starting material was peripheral blood, obtained on day 0 of AZD1222 vaccination. The chain combines TRBV11-2 with TRBJ2-2; D perhaps matches TRBD1 (6 bases). The CDR3 DNA is TGTGCCAGCAGCCCGTACAGGGTGGGCGCCGGGGAGCTGTTTTTT. Amino acid sequence: CASSPYRVGAGELFF.